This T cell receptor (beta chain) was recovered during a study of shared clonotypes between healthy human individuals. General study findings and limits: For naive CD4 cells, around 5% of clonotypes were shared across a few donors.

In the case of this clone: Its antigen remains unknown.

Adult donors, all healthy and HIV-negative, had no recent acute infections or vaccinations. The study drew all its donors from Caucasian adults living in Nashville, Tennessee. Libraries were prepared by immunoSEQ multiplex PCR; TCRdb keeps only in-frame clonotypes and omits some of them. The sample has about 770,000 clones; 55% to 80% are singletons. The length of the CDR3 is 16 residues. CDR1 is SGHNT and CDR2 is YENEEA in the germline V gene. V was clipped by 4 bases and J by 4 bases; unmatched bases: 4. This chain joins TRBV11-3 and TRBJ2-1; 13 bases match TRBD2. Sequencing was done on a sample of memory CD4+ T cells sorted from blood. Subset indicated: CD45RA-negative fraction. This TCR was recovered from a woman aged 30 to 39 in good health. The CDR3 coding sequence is TGTGCCAGCAGCTCCTCGGGACTAGCGGGATACAATGAGCAGTTCTTC. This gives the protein CASSSSGLAGYNEQFF.